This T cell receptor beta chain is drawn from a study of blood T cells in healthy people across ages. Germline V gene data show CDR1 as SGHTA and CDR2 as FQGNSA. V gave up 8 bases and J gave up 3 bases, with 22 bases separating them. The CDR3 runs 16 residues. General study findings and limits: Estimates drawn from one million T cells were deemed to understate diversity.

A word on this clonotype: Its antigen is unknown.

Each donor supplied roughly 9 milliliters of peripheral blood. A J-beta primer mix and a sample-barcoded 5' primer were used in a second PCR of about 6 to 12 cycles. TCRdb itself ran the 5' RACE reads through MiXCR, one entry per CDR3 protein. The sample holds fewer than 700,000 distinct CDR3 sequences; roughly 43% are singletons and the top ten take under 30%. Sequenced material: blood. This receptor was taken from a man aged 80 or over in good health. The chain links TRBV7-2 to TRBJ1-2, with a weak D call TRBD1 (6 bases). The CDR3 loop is CASGEDHRAADYGYTF. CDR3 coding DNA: TGTGCCAGCGGTGAGGATCACAGGGCGGCGGACTATGGCTACACCTTC. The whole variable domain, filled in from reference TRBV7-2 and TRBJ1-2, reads GAGVSQSPSNKVTEKGKDVELRCDPISGHTALYWYRQSLGQGLEFLIYFQGNSAPDKSGLPSDRFSAERTGGSVSTLTIQRTQQEDSAVYLCASGEDHRAADYGYTFGSGTRLTVV.